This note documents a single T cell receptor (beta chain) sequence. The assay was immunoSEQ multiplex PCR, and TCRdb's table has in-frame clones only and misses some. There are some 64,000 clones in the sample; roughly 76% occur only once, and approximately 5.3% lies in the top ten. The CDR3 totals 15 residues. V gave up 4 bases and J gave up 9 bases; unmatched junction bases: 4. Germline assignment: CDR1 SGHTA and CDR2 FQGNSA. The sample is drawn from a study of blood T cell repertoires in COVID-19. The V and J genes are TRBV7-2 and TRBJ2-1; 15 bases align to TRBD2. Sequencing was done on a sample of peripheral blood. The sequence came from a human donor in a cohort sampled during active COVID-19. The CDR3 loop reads CASSWTSGGAGEQFF. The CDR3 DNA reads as TGTGCCAGCAGCTGGACTAGCGGGGGGGCCGGTGAGCAGTTCTTC.